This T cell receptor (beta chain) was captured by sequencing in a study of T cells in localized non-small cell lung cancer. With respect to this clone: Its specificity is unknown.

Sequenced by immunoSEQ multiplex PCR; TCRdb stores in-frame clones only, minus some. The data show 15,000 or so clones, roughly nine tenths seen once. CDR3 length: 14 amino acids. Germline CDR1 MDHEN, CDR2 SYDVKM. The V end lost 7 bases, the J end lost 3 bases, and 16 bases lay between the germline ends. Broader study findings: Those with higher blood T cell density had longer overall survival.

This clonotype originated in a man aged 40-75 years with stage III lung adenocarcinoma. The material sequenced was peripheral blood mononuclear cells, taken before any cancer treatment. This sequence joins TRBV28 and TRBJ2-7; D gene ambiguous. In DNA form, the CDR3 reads TGTGCCAGCACTTTTGCGTTTGGGGTCTACGAGCAGTACTTC. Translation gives CASTFAFGVYEQYF.